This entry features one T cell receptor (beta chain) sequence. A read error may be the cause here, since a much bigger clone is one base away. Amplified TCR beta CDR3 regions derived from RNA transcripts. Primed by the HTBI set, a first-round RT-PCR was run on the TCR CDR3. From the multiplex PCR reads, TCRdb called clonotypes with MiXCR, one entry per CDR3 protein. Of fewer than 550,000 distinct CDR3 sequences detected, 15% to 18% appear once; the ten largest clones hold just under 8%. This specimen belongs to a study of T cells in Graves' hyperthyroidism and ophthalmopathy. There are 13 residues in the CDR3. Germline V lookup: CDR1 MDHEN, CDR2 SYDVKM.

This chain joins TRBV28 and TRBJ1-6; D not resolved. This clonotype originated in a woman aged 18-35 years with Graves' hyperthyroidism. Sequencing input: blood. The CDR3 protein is CASSPRRGSSLHF. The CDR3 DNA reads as TGTGCCAGCAGTCCCCGACGTGGTTCATCCCTCCACTTT.